The 12 T cell receptor beta chains given below trace back to one sample, sequenced in a study of blood T cell repertoires in COVID-19. The assay was immunoSEQ multiplex PCR, and TCRdb's table has in-frame clones only and misses some. The sample yields hundreds of thousands of clones, roughly 80% seen once. The sample comprised peripheral blood. These receptors came from a woman in her forties or fifties who had recovered from COVID-19.

V is TRBV28 and J is TRBJ1-2, with 10 bases identical to TRBD1. The trim removed 4 bases at V and 3 bases at J, leaving 2 bases unmatched. The CDR3 runs to 14 residues. Germline V gene sequence: CDR1 MDHEN, CDR2 SYDVKM. The CDR3 is CASSSGTGDYGYTF. As DNA, the CDR3 is TGTGCCAGCAGTTCCGGGACAGGGGACTATGGCTACACCTTC.

V and J are TRBV19 and TRBJ2-7; unclear D gene. Trimming left V 0 bases short and J 0 bases short, with 12 bases between. Germline V gene lookup returns CDR1 LNHDA and CDR2 SQIVND (reference sequence). The CDR3 runs 16 residues. CDR3 amino acids: CASSIDIKGGSYEQYF. The CDR3 region has the DNA TGTGCCAGTAGTATAGATATAAAAGGCGGCTCCTACGAGCAGTACTTC.

The chain joins TRBV7-2 to TRBJ2-2, with a possible D match to TRBD1 (5 bases). Trimming stripped 5 bases from V and 4 bases from J, with 20 bases between. The CDR3 covers 17 residues. Germline V lookup: CDR1 SGHTA, CDR2 FQGNSA. The CDR3 DNA is TGTGCCAGCAGCGCCCGATACAGACGTCAGGGCACCGGGGAGCTGTTTTTT. Translated, it gives CASSARYRRQGTGELFF. The full variable domain, in which reference TRBV7-2 and TRBJ2-2 provide the parts outside the CDR3, is GAGVSQSPSNKVTEKGKDVELRCDPISGHTALYWYRQSLGQGLEFLIYFQGNSAPDKSGLPSDRFSAERTGGSVSTLTIQRTQQEDSAVYLCASSARYRRQGTGELFFGEGSRLTVL.

This chain links TRBV24-1 with TRBJ1-2, with 9 bases that match TRBD1. J gave up 3 bases and V 3 bases, and 4 bases lay outside the gene matches. Germline values: CDR1 KGHDR, CDR2 SFDVKD. The CDR3 consists of 15 residues. This chain's CDR3 is CATSDVTGGDYGYTF. In DNA form, the CDR3 reads TGTGCCACCAGTGATGTAACAGGGGGCGACTATGGCTACACCTTC.

V gene TRBV20-1 combines with J gene TRBJ2-1; maybe TRBD1 (6 bases). CDR1 and CDR2 from the germline V gene are DFQATT and SNEGSKA (reference sequence). This CDR3 is built from 11 residues. V lost 3 bases and J lost 10, with 10 bases in between. The CDR3 region is CSARAGVEQFF. In nucleotides, the CDR3 is TGCAGTGCTAGGGCAGGGGTCGAGCAGTTCTTC.

This chain links TRBV4-1 with TRBJ2-7; 12 bases match TRBD1. V was clipped by 4 bases and J by 6 bases; unmatched bases: 13. Germline CDR1 MGHRA, CDR2 YSYEKL. This CDR3 is 17 amino acids long. The CDR3 DNA sequence: TGCGCCAGCAGCCCCCGGGTAGGGACAGGGGGCAGCGGCGAGCAGTACTTC. Its protein is CASSPRVGTGGSGEQYF.

The chain links TRBV3-1 (or the pseudogene TRBV3-2) to TRBJ1-3, with D perhaps TRBD1 (6 bases). Germline CDR1 reads LGHDT; CDR2 reads YNNKEL (reference sequence). Trimming shortened V by 0 bases and J by 8 bases, and 14 bases separated the two germline ends. The CDR3 spans 15 residues. The CDR3 coding sequence is TGTGCCAGCAGCCAAGACCGGGACATGCGGGACACCATATATTTT. This sequence encodes CASSQDRDMRDTIYF.

The V gene is TRBV5-1, the J gene TRBJ2-5, with TRBD1 as a possible D gene (8 bases). The CDR3 loop spans 16 amino acids. CDR1 and CDR2 (germline): SGHRS, YFSETQ. Trimming removed 3 bases at V and 4 bases at J, with 19 bases between. The CDR3 protein is CASSSGGPGGPETQYF. The CDR3 region has the DNA TGCGCCAGCAGCTCGGGGGGCCCAGGGGGCCCAGAGACCCAGTACTTC.

The rearrangement joins TRBV30 to TRBJ1-3; 8 positions match TRBD1. The CDR3 consists of 16 residues. Germline CDR1 is GTSNPN and CDR2 is SVGIG (reference sequence). With V trimmed by 0 bases and J by 4 bases, 8 bases remained unmatched. The CDR3 nucleotides read TGTGCCTGGAGTGTACAACAGGGGGGCACCGGAAACACCATATATTTT. It yields the protein CAWSVQQGGTGNTIYF.

V gene TRBV2 combines with J gene TRBJ2-7; TRBD1 might be the D (5 bases). Germline values: CDR1 SNHLY, CDR2 FYNNEI. Trimming left V 3 bases short and J 2 bases short, with 14 bases between. This CDR3 has 15 residues. DNA for the CDR3: TGTGCCAGCAGTGACCCCTCAGGGTCCACCTACGAGCAGTACTTC. It encodes CASSDPSGSTYEQYF.

This chain links TRBV28 with TRBJ2-6, with unresolved D. The V end lost 3 bases, the J end lost 0 bases, and 9 bases lay between the germline ends. CDR1 and CDR2 from the germline V gene are MDHEN and SYDVKM. This CDR3 has 16 residues. The CDR3 DNA follows: TGTGCCAGCAGTTTTGCCTGGAGCTCTGGGGCCAACGTCCTGACTTTC. The encoded protein is CASSFAWSSGANVLTF.

As to this clone: This sample includes further DNA sequences coding for the same CDR3. The genes are TRBV24-1 and TRBJ1-1; D ambiguous. The germline V gene encodes CDR1 KGHDR and CDR2 SFDVKD. The germline V and J ends were trimmed by 0 bases and 7 bases, with 5 bases remaining between them. CDR3 length equals 12 residues. The DNA of the CDR3 is TGTGCCACCAGTGATTTGCGCGGTGAAGCTTTCTTT. Amino acid sequence: CATSDLRGEAFF.